Included here is one T cell receptor (beta chain) sequence, with context. Its antigen remains unidentified. The CDR3 spans 13 residues. The V end was cut by 2 bases, the J end by 7 bases, with 11 bases between. This sample stems from a study of T cell responses to AZD1222 COVID-19 vaccine. Study-level points and caveats: In a largely white British group with more females than males, clonal diversity was possibly underestimated. Baseline serology detected seropositivity in only six AZD1222 recipients. Regions 160-218 and 743-854 held dominance among vaccine-associated CD4 TCRs, which spanned spike.

The table came from immunoSEQ multiplex PCR; TCRdb's copy has only in-frame clones and leaves some out. The table has fewer than 200,000 clones, around 94% seen once; the top ten hold roughly 1.7%. The material sequenced was peripheral blood, taken 28 days after the second AZD1222 dose. The chain couples TRBV12-3 or TRBV12-4 to TRBJ1-2; no definite D call. The origin of this receptor is an adult who received the AZD1222 COVID-19 vaccine. CDR3 coding DNA: TGTGCCAGCAGTTTAAGGCAAGGAATTGGCTACACCTTC. It codes for CASSLRQGIGYTF.